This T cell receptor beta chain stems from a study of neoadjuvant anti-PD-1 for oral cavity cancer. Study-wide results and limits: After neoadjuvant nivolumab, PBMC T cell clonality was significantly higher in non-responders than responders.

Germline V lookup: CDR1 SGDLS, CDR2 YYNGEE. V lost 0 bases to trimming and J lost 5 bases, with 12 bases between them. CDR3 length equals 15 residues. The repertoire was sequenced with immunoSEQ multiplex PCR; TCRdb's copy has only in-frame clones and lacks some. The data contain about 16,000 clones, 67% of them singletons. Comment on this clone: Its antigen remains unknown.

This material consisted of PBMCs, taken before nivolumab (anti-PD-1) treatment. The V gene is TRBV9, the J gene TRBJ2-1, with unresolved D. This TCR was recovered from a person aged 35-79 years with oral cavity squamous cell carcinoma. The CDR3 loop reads CASSVAGVRDNEQFF. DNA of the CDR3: TGTGCCAGCAGCGTAGCCGGAGTACGGGACAATGAGCAGTTCTTC.